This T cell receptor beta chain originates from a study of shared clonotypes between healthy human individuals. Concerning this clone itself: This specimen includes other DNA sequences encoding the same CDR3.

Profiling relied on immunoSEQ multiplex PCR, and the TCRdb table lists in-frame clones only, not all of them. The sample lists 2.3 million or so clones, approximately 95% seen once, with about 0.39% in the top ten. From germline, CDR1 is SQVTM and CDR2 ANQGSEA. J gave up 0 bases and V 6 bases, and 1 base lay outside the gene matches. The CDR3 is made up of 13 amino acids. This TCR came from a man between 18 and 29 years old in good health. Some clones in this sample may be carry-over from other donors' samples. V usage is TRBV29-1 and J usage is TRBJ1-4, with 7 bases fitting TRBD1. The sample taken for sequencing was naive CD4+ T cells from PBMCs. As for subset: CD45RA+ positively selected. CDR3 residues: CSVQGATNEKLFF. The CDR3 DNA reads TGCAGCGTGCAGGGGGCAACTAATGAAAAACTGTTTTTT.